This is a list of T cell receptor beta chains from one sample in a study of tumor and adjacent non-tumor tissue in lung cancer. TCRdb reprocessed the multiplex PCR reads with MiXCR, giving one entry per CDR3 protein. This table has 90,000 to 100,000 distinct CDR3 sequences, 80% appearing once. The sample was distant non-tumor lung tissue. The source of these receptors is a man in his sixties with small cell lung cancer. The CDR3 runs from the conserved cysteine through the conserved F or W. A D gene is named only where the DNA matches it firmly. Clone size is given for some rows only: seen once, a few or many times, or a class if the clone is expanded.

TRBV28	TRBJ2-7	-	TRBD1	TGTGCCAGCAGTCCGACCCGGGACAGCTGGGGCCACAAGCAGTACTTC	CASSPTRDSWGHKQYF
TRBV2	TRBJ2-7	-	TRBD1	TGTGCCAGCAGAGATAGGACAGGGGGCTACGAGCAGTACTTC	CASRDRTGGYEQYF
TRBV20-1	TRBJ2-2	once	TRBD2	TGCAGTGCTTGGGGACTAGCGGGAGGAGCGAACACCGGGAAGCTGTTTTTT	CSAWGLAGGANTGKLFF
TRBV12-3/TRBV12-4	TRBJ2-3	few	-	TGTGACAGCAGAATTGGCGGCAACACAGATACGCAGTATTTT	CDSRIGGNTDTQYF
TRBV20-1	TRBJ2-1	many	TRBD2	TGCAGTGCTAGAGAGAGGTTTGGGGCTAGCGGGATCTACAATGAGCAGTTCTTC	CSARERFGASGIYNEQFF
TRBV7-9	TRBJ2-2	-	-	TGTGCCAACAGCTTTCCGGCGGGACTCACAGGGGAGCTGTTTTTT	CANSFPAGLTGELFF
TRBV6-2/TRBV6-3	TRBJ2-1	many	TRBD2	TGTGCCAGCAGTTACGCTGGAAGCGGGAGGGCCGTAAATGAGCAGTTCTTC	CASSYAGSGRAVNEQFF
TRBV5-6	TRBJ2-1	-	-	TGTGCCAGCAGCTTGGCCAGGGGAAATGATCAGTTATTC	CASSLARGNDQLF
TRBV11-3	TRBJ2-7	-	TRBD1	TGTACCAGCAGCTTAGGACAGGGGGCACGATACGAGCAGTACTTT	CTSSLGQGARYEQYF
TRBV25-1	TRBJ2-5	few	-	TGTGCCAGCAGTGAATATCCCTTAGAGACCCAGTACTTC	CASSEYPLETQYF
TRBV6-6	TRBJ1-1	-	-	TGTGCTAGCAGTTACTCCAGGGGTGAGAACACTGAAGCTTTCTTT	CASSYSRGENTEAFF
TRBV20-1	TRBJ2-1	-	TRBD2	TGCAGGGCTAGAGTTCCTAGCGGCTACAATGAGCAGTTCTTC	CRARVPSGYNEQFF
TRBV29-1	TRBJ2-7	few	-	TGCAGGGCCCGGGATACTTCCTACGAGCAGTACTTC	CRARDTSYEQYF
TRBV4-1	TRBJ2-5	-	TRBD2	TGCACCAGTAGCCCGCGACTAGCGGGAGGGCCGGGTCAAGAGACCCAGTACTTC	CTSSPRLAGGPGQETQYF
TRBV6-2/TRBV6-3	TRBJ1-6	many	-	TGTGCCAGCAGTTTCCACTCCGGCTCCTATAATTCACCCCTCCACTTT	CASSFHSGSYNSPLHF
TRBV11-3	TRBJ2-7	-	-	TGTGCAAGCAGCTTAGAAACTAGCTACGAGGAGTACTTC	CASSLETSYEEYF
TRBV11-3	TRBJ1-1	once	-	TGTGCGAGCAGCCTGCGGGGGTTGAACACTGAAGCTTTCTTT	CASSLRGLNTEAFF
TRBV6-2/TRBV6-3	TRBJ2-7	-	TRBD2	TGTGCCAGCAAGGGCGGGAGTTCTTACGAGCAGTACTTC	CASKGGSSYEQYF
TRBV19	TRBJ2-1	once	-	TGTGCCAGTACCTTTGCTTACCGGCCCTCCTACAATGAGCAGTTCTTC	CASTFAYRPSYNEQFF
TRBV29-1	TRBJ1-1	-	-	TGCAGGCTCGGTATAGGGAGAGGGACTGAAGCTTTCTTT	CRLGIGRGTEAFF
TRBV11-2	TRBJ2-1	-	-	TGTGCCAGCAGCTTAGTGGGGCGTGATCACGGTGAGCAGTTCTTC	CASSLVGRDHGEQFF
TRBV6-1	TRBJ2-2	few	TRBD1	TGTGCCAGCAGTGTTGGGACAGGGGTAGCATGCGGGGAGCTGTTCTTT	CASSVGTGVACGELFF
TRBV12-3/TRBV12-4	TRBJ2-7	-	TRBD1	TGTGACAGCAGACCCAGGGGGACGGGCTACGAGCAGTACTTC	CDSRPRGTGYEQYF
TRBV4-1	TRBJ2-2	-	TRBD2	TGCGCCAGCAGCCTTGTTTGGGTAGCGGGAAATACCGGGGAGCAGTTTTTT	CASSLVWVAGNTGEQFF
TRBV6-2/TRBV6-3	TRBJ2-5	-	-	TGTCCCAGCAGTTACCAGATAGGAGGATGGGCCCAAGAGACCCTGTACTTC	CPSSYQIGGWAQETLYF
TRBV4-1	TRBJ2-2	-	-	TGCGCCAGCAGCCAATACTACAGAAACACCGTGGAGCTGTTTTTT	CASSQYYRNTVELFF
TRBV6-4	TRBJ2-1	-	-	TGTGCCAGCAACAAACAAGGGTGGGATGAGCAATTCTTC	CASNKQGWDEQFF
TRBV6-1	TRBJ2-1	once	TRBD2	TGTGCCAACAGTGGATCCGGGACTAGCGGGTGGAGGGCCTACAATGAGCAGTTCTTC	CANSGSGTSGWRAYNEQFF
TRBV28	TRBJ2-7	-	TRBD1	TGTGCCACCACCCGGGACAGCGTAACCTACGAGCATTACTTC	CATTRDSVTYEHYF
TRBV4-1	TRBJ2-1	-	-	TGCGCCAGCAGCCAAGTTTTGGGGCAGGGCAGTGAGCAGTTCTTC	CASSQVLGQGSEQFF
TRBV11-2	TRBJ2-2	-	TRBD1	TGTGCCAGCAGCGAGTTGGGACAGGGAAACACAGGGGAGCTGTTTTTT	CASSELGQGNTGELFF
TRBV11-3	TRBJ2-1	-	TRBD2	TGTGCCAGCAGCTTAGATGGGGTGGGAGTAGCGGGGGGAGGTGAGCAGTCCTTC	CASSLDGVGVAGGGEQSF
TRBV5-1	TRBJ2-1	many	-	TGCGCCAGCAGCTTGGATCCCGGGACATACAATGAGCAGTTCTTC	CASSLDPGTYNEQFF
TRBV29-1	TRBJ2-1	-	-	TGCAGCGCCGTAGATGGATACAATGAGCAGTTCTTC	CSAVDGYNEQFF
TRBV5-5	TRBJ2-1	many	TRBD1	TGTGCCAGCGGCCCAGGGGGAAGGGAGCAGTTCTTC	CASGPGGREQFF
TRBV29-1	TRBJ2-5	-	TRBD2	TGCAGCGCCGTGATGGGGGGACTAGCGGGAGGAGACCAAGAGACCCAATACTTC	CSAVMGGLAGGDQETQYF
TRBV29-1	TRBJ2-2	-	-	TGCGGGGCGAACACCGGGGAGCCCTTTTTT	CGANTGEPFF
TRBV9	TRBJ2-2	-	TRBD1	TGTGCCAACAGCGGAGGGACAGGGAACACCGGGGAGCTGTTATTT	CANSGGTGNTGELLF
TRBV7-4	TRBJ2-1	-	-	TGTGCCAGCAGCACATGTGGGAGTAACGGGGATGACCAGTTCTTC	CASSTCGSNGDDQFF
TRBV29-1	TRBJ2-5	medium-sized	-	TGCAGCGTTGAGGGGGAGACCCAGTACTTC	CSVEGETQYF
TRBV12-3/TRBV12-4	TRBJ2-2	-	-	TGTGCTAGCAGTTTGTCACAGGGAAGCACCGGGAAGCTGTTTTTT	CASSLSQGSTGKLFF
TRBV4-2	TRBJ1-6	-	-	TGTGCCAGCAGCCAAGACTTAAGGGGCGGTTCACTCCTCCACTTT	CASSQDLRGGSLLHF
TRBV10-3	TRBJ2-3	-	-	TGTGTCATCAGTGAGGATGGAGTAGATACTCAGTATTTT	CVISEDGVDTQYF
TRBV10-2	TRBJ2-5	-	-	TGCGCCAGCAGTAATCTCGTGGGAGATACCCAGTACTTC	CASSNLVGDTQYF
TRBV4-1	TRBJ2-3	many	-	TGCGCCAGCAGCCAAGAGCAGCCTAGGTCGCTACTCTTTCATACGCAGTATTTT	CASSQEQPRSLLFHTQYF
TRBV5-1	TRBJ2-7	-	-	TGCGCCAGCAGCTTGTTAGCGATGTCCACAGGCGAAGGAATTGTGTCCGAGCAGTACTTC	CASSLLAMSTGEGIVSEQYF
TRBV11-3	TRBJ2-1	-	TRBD1	TGTGCCAGCAGCTTACCAGGGGGCCAAATCCTTTACATTGAGCAGTTCTTC	CASSLPGGQILYIEQFF
TRBV6-5	TRBJ2-1	once	TRBD1	TGTGCCAGTAGTACGAACAGGGGCGGAAGCTCCTACAATGATCAGTTCTTC	CASSTNRGGSSYNDQFF
TRBV6-1	TRBJ2-3	-	TRBD1	TGTGTCAGTAGCTATGGGACAGGGCCAACCGCTACGCAGTATTTT	CVSSYGTGPTATQYF
TRBV29-1	TRBJ1-1	-	-	TGCAGTGTTTTTACAGTATCAGGGCACACTGAAGCTTTCTTT	CSVFTVSGHTEAFF
TRBV5-1	TRBJ1-1	-	-	TGCGCCAGCAGCTCCCGGCCGGTAGGGGCTGAAACTTTCTTT	CASSSRPVGAETFF
TRBV12-3/TRBV12-4	TRBJ2-5	-	-	TGTGCCAGCAGGGATTGGGGACGTGGAGAGACCCAGTACTTC	CASRDWGRGETQYF
TRBV20-1	TRBJ2-1	-	-	TGTTATGCTAGAGACCCTAAGGAGACTGAGCAGTTCTTC	CYARDPKETEQFF
TRBV6-5	TRBJ2-7	-	-	TGTACCAGCAGTAAAGGGGAGGTTGCCGAGCAGTATTTC	CTSSKGEVAEQYF
TRBV6-5	TRBJ2-7	-	-	TGTGCCAGCAGTTACACCTGGTCCGCCGCCGGGCAGTATTTC	CASSYTWSAAGQYF
TRBV10-3	TRBJ1-1	-	-	TGTGCCATCATCAGAGAGGGCGCTGAAGCTTTCTTT	CAIIREGAEAFF
TRBV11-1	TRBJ2-1	-	TRBD2	TGTTCCAGCAGCTTAGAATCGGGGACTAGCGGTAGTGGTAATGAGCAGTTCTTC	CSSSLESGTSGSGNEQFF
TRBV28	TRBJ2-7	few	TRBD1	TGTGCCAGCAGTTCCCAAGATCCGGGACAGGGGTTTCAAAACGAGCAGTACTTC	CASSSQDPGQGFQNEQYF
TRBV12-3/TRBV12-4	TRBJ2-6	-	-	TGTGCCAGCAGTTGGCCCGGGAGTCCGGGTCTGATAGGGACCAACGTCCTGACTTTC	CASSWPGSPGLIGTNVLTF